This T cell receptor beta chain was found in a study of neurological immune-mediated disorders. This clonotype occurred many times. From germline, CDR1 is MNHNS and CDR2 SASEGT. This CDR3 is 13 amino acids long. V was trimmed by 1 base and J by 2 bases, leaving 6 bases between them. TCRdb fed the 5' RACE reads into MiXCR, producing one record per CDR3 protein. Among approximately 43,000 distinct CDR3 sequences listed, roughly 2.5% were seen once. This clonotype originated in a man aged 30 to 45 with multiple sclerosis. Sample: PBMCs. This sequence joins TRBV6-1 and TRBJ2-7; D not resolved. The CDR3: CASSEVATYEQYF. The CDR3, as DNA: TGTGCCAGCAGTGAAGTGGCCACCTACGAGCAGTACTTC.